This T cell receptor beta chain was identified during a study of cytomegalovirus exposure and HLA in healthy donors. As concerns this clone: Its antigen is unidentified.

PCR used 60 Vbeta primers and 13 Jbeta primers. Only in-frame clones appear in the TCRdb table, and some are missing; sequencing was by immunoSEQ multiplex PCR. The sample has 150,000 to 200,000 clones; roughly 88% are singletons. Donors in the study were healthy people who gave bone marrow. Germline V gene data show CDR1 as SGHNT and CDR2 as YENEEA. The V end was cut by 6 bases, the J end by 0 bases, with 15 bases between. The CDR3 covers 16 residues. Study outcomes and limitations: Data from an earlier analysis indicated that most TCR beta V segments were productive either about 87% or about 30% of the time.

The V call is TRBV11-3, the J call TRBJ1-5; possibly TRBD1 for D (5 bases). The sequence came from a young man in good health and CMV-seropositive. Sequenced sample: PBMCs. CDR3 region: CASRRETEYSNQPQHF. The CDR3 DNA is TGTGCCAGCAGGCGAGAGACAGAATATAGCAATCAGCCCCAGCATTTT. Drawing the rest from reference TRBV11-3 and TRBJ1-5, the complete variable domain is EAGVVQSPRYKIIEKKQPVAFWCNPISGHNTLYWYLQNLGQGPELLIRYENEEAVDDSQLPKDRFSAERLKGVDSTLKIQPAELGDSAVYLCASRRETEYSNQPQHFGDGTRLSIL.